This T cell receptor (beta chain) was captured by sequencing in a study of blood T cells in healthy people across ages. Ten or more counts support this clonotype. CDR3 length: 13 residues. The ends lost 3 bases at V and 5 bases at J; junction bases unmatched: 7. Germline V gene lookup returns CDR1 DFQATT and CDR2 SNEGSKA (reference sequence). A second PCR, run for about 6 to 11 cycles, used a sample-barcoded 5' primer plus a J-beta primer mix. TCRdb passed the 5' RACE reads through MiXCR, listing each CDR3 protein once. The sample yields roughly 680,000 distinct CDR3 sequences, over 40% seen once. The source of this sequence is an elderly woman in good health. The sequencing sample was made of blood. The chain recombines TRBV20-1 with TRBJ2-7, with TRBD1 matching over 7 bases. CDR3 in amino acids: CSASRGPSDEQYF. In DNA form, the CDR3 reads TGCAGTGCTAGTAGGGGGCCATCCGACGAGCAGTACTTC.